These 14 T cell receptor beta chains came from one sample sequenced in a study of T cells in Graves' hyperthyroidism and ophthalmopathy. Template material for amplifying TCR beta CDR3 regions consisted of RNA transcripts. The HTBI set primed first-round TCR CDR3 RT-PCR. TCRdb used MiXCR to reprocess the multiplex PCR reads, holding one entry per CDR3 protein. The sample yields about half a million distinct CDR3 sequences, roughly 20% seen once. The sample taken for sequencing was blood. The receptors derive from a man aged 18 to 35 with Graves' hyperthyroidism.

The V gene is TRBV20-1, the J gene TRBJ1-2; 7 bases are shared with TRBD1. The CDR3 runs 14 residues. V was clipped by 5 bases and J by 0 bases; unmatched bases: 6. CDR1 DFQATT and CDR2 SNEGSKA come from the germline V gene (reference sequence). In DNA form, the CDR3 reads TGCAGTGCTGAGGACAGGAAGGCTAACTATGGCTACACCTTC. It translates to CSAEDRKANYGYTF.

The V call is TRBV5-1, the J call TRBJ2-3; D is ambiguous. V lost 2 bases and J lost 1, with 14 bases in between. This CDR3 comprises 16 residues. Germline CDR1 and CDR2: SGHRS and YFSETQ. CDR3 sequence: CASSLSNRPRTDTQYF. As DNA, the CDR3 is TGCGCCAGCAGCTTATCTAATCGACCCCGCACAGATACGCAGTATTTT.

This clonotype was observed a few times. V usage is TRBV5-1 and J usage is TRBJ2-7; TRBD1 is a possible D gene (6 bases). Trimming stripped 4 bases from V and 3 bases from J, with 14 bases between. The germline V gene encodes CDR1 SGHRS and CDR2 YFSETQ. The CDR3 has 14 residues. The CDR3: CASSQGDTDYEQYF. In nucleotides, the CDR3 is TGCGCCAGCAGCCAAGGGGACACCGACTACGAGCAGTACTTC.

Concerning this clonotype itself: A read error is possible here, since a much larger clone lies one base away. The V and J genes are TRBV4-1 and TRBJ2-7; D is ambiguous. CDR1 and CDR2 from the germline V gene are MGHRA and YSYEKL. This CDR3 contains 15 residues. V was clipped by 0 bases and J by 5 bases, with 14 bases between them. The CDR3, as DNA: TGCGCCAGCAGCCAAGATCGACCCGTCGTCCACGAGCAGTACGTC. Protein product: CASSQDRPVVHEQYV.

This sequence joins TRBV20-1 and TRBJ2-2, with TRBD1 as a possible D gene (6 bases). The J call could be wrong; TRBJ1-1 is a better fit for the DNA end. Per germline, CDR1 DFQATT and CDR2 SNEGSKA (reference sequence). The CDR3 loop spans 11 amino acids. DNA of the CDR3: TGCAGTGCTGGGGGCATCCCACGAGCTTTCTTT. Its protein product is CSAGGIPRAFF.

This clonotype was picked up many times. This rearrangement joins TRBV29-1 to TRBJ2-5, with 9 bases aligning to TRBD1. V lost 7 bases to trimming and J lost 4 bases; unmatched junction nucleotides: 7. The CDR3 has 13 amino acids. The germline CDR1 and CDR2 sequences are SQVTM and ANQGSEA. The CDR3 region is CSAQGARAETQYF. CDR3 in DNA: TGCAGCGCACAGGGGGCGCGGGCAGAGACCCAGTACTTC.

This clonotype was detected ten times or more. CDR3 loop: CASSQEDFSTEAFF. CDR3 nucleotide sequence: TGTGCCAGCAGTCAAGAGGATTTTAGCACTGAAGCTTTCTTT. The rearrangement joins TRBV6-1 to TRBJ1-1; D is undetermined. The CDR3 loop spans 14 amino acids. Trimming took off 5 bases at V and 4 bases at J, with 14 bases between the two ends. Germline V CDR1 and CDR2: MNHNS, SASEGT.

The chain links TRBV28 to TRBJ1-2; possible D gene TRBD1, 5 bases. CDR1 is MDHEN, CDR2 SYDVKM, per germline. Trimming removed 3 bases from V and 14 bases from J, with 19 bases in between. This CDR3 is 13 amino acids long. CDR3 sequence (DNA): TGTGCCAGCAGTTTCGCCGACCCCAGGGTAAAAACCTTC. This translates into CASSFADPRVKTF.

This clonotype was detected many times. The chain uses TRBV12-3 or TRBV12-4 and TRBJ1-2; D is unresolved. V lost 1 base and J 2 bases, leaving 5 bases between the germline ends. The CDR3 runs to 13 residues. The CDR3 protein is CASSLGRNYGYTF. Written as DNA, the CDR3 is TGTGCCAGCAGTTTAGGTCGGAACTATGGCTACACCTTC.

This clonotype was counted a few times. The V gene is TRBV27, the J gene TRBJ1-2, with no clear D. Germline CDR1 and CDR2: MNHEY and SMNVEV (reference sequence). Deletions cut 5 bases from V and 8 bases from J, with 18 bases between. This CDR3 is built from 14 residues. CDR3 protein: CASSIHGSSGGYTF. In nucleotides, the CDR3 is TGTGCCAGCAGTATTCATGGGAGTTCGGGAGGCTACACCTTC.

Turning to this clonotype: A much larger clonotype is one base distant, so this may be a read error. V gene TRBV13 combines with J gene TRBJ2-5; D is unclear. The CDR3 spans 12 residues. The V gene lost 1 base and the J gene lost 14 bases, with 14 bases spanning the gap. Germline CDR1 reads PRHDT; CDR2 reads FYEKMQ (reference sequence). The CDR3 loop reads CASSLVSVRLYF. In DNA, the CDR3 is TGTGCCAGCAGCTTAGTCTCGGTCAGGCTCTACTTC.

A few counts support this clonotype. The rearrangement uses TRBV6-5 and TRBJ1-1; D gene uncertain. The V gene lost 3 bases and the J gene lost 4 bases, with 9 bases spanning the gap. The CDR3 totals 13 residues. Germline CDR1 MNHEY, CDR2 SVGAGI. CDR3 loop: CASSYIRSTEAFF. CDR3 coding DNA: TGTGCCAGCAGTTATATCCGGAGCACTGAAGCTTTCTTT.

The chain couples TRBV9 to TRBJ2-4; D possibly uses TRBD1 or TRBD2 (5 bases each). CDR1 and CDR2 (germline): SGDLS, YYNGEE. V was trimmed by 4 bases and J by 4 bases, leaving 21 bases between them. The CDR3 runs to 17 residues. As DNA, the CDR3 is TGTGCCAGCAGCTCACAAAGCACCGGGACGATGAAAAACATTCAGTACTTC. It specifies CASSSQSTGTMKNIQYF.

There are many counts of this clonotype. The chain links TRBV6-4 to TRBJ1-1; D may be TRBD1 (6 bases). Germline V CDR1 and CDR2: MRHNA, SNTAGT. Trimming cost V 3 bases and J 5 bases, with 13 bases left between them. This CDR3 contains 14 residues. CDR3 sequence reads: CASSDCRGRTEAFF. CDR3 coding DNA: TGTGCCAGCAGTGATTGTAGGGGGAGGACTGAAGCTTTCTTT.